The present entry profiles one TCR beta chain with its context. Its antigen is still unknown. These data are taken from a study of cytomegalovirus exposure and HLA in healthy donors. The study's findings and limits: A later analysis reportedly identified an Asian-associated ancestry cluster as carrying fewer N-insertions than the roughly 670-donor mean. Whilst most TCR sequences proved rare, a subset of public TCRs occurred across many donors.

The CDR3 consists of 14 residues. V was trimmed by 5 bases and J by 3 bases, leaving 13 bases between them. CDR1 and CDR2 (germline): KGHSH, LQKENI. Researchers ran the PCR with 60 Vbeta and 13 Jbeta primers. Profiling relied on immunoSEQ multiplex PCR, and the TCRdb table lists in-frame clones only, not all of them. There are about 90,000 clones in the sample; approximately 70% occur only once, and around 2.3% lies in the top ten. Healthy people donating bone marrow made up the donors. Unrecorded immune exposures were likely, despite nominal health at sampling. The sample taken for sequencing was PBMCs. This receptor was taken from a man in his thirties or forties in good health and CMV-seronegative. The J gene is TRBJ1-1, the V gene TRBV18; maybe TRBD1 (6 bases). The CDR3 bases are TGTGCCAGCTCAATGACAGGTGGGGACACTGAAGCTTTCTTT. Its translation is CASSMTGGDTEAFF. Full variable domain (outside the CDR3, taken from reference TRBV18 and TRBJ1-1): NAGVMQNPRHLVRRRGQEARLRCSPMKGHSHVYWYRQLPEEGLKFMVYLQKENIIDESGMPKERFSAEFPKEGPSILRIQQVVRGDSAAYFCASSMTGGDTEAFFGQGTRLTVV.